Presented here are 32 T cell receptor beta chains from one specimen sequenced in a study of cytomegalovirus exposure and HLA in healthy donors. Primers: 60 Vbeta forward and 13 Jbeta reverse. TCRdb keeps only in-frame clones here, not all; method: immunoSEQ multiplex PCR. The sample has about 190,000 clones; approximately 86% are singletons. Source material: PBMCs. These receptors all stem from a woman aged 25 to 39 in good health and CMV-seronegative.

This sequence joins TRBV30 and TRBJ2-2; 9 bases agree with TRBD1. V dropped 2 bases and J dropped 4; count of bases not matched to a gene: 8. The CDR3 extends over 16 amino acids. Germline CDR1 is GTSNPN and CDR2 is SVGIG (reference sequence). The CDR3 region is CAWSPLQGAATGELFF. For the CDR3, the DNA is TGTGCCTGGAGTCCTCTACAGGGGGCGGCCACCGGGGAGCTGTTTTTT.

The rearrangement uses TRBV28 and TRBJ2-2, with TRBD1 matching 9 bases. V shed 4 bases, J shed 3 bases, and the junction held 6 bases outside the gene matches. CDR3 length: 16 residues. Germline loops: CDR1 MDHEN, CDR2 SYDVKM. The CDR3 sequence is CASSSGTGWYTGELFF. The CDR3, as DNA: TGTGCCAGCAGTTCCGGGACAGGGTGGTACACCGGGGAGCTGTTTTTT.

The chain recombines TRBV29-1 with TRBJ2-1, with D uncertain. Per the germline V gene, CDR1 is SQVTM and CDR2 is ANQGSEA. With 3 bases removed from V and 3 bases from J, the gap between germline ends came to 12 bases. The CDR3 length is 14 residues. Here the CDR3 reads CSVERELNYNEQFF. The CDR3 DNA reads TGCAGCGTTGAGCGAGAGCTAAACTACAATGAGCAGTTCTTC.

The rearrangement uses TRBV10-3 and TRBJ2-1; TRBD2 matches 11 bases. The CDR3 is 16 residues long. Germline values: CDR1 ENHRY, CDR2 SYGVKD. V lost 7 bases and J lost 8; bases outside the gene matches: 13. The DNA of the CDR3 is TGTGCCATCACTCATAGCGGGAGGGCCAGTTGGGATGAGCAGTTCTTC. Protein: CAITHSGRASWDEQFF.

The chain joins TRBV5-1 to TRBJ2-5, with D maybe TRBD2 (6 bases). The CDR3 totals 14 residues. CDR1 and CDR2 (germline): SGHRS, YFSETQ. Trimming took 0 bases from V and 5 from J, leaving 11 bases between them. The CDR3 DNA reads as TGCGCCAGCAGCTTGGGGTTGGAGGGGGAGACCCAGTACTTC. Residues: CASSLGLEGETQYF.

CDR3 DNA: TGCGCCAGCCGGGGAGGGAAAGAGACCCAGTACTTC. Translated: CASRGGKETQYF. The chain recombines TRBV10-2 with TRBJ2-5; 7 nucleotides align to TRBD2. Germline values: CDR1 WSHSY, CDR2 SAAADI. There are 12 residues in the CDR3. Germline trimming cut 8 bases from V and 3 bases from J; bases unmatched to any gene: 3.

The CDR3 DNA sequence: TGTGCCAGCAAACGGGGATCCCAGCGGACTAGCGGGACCTACGAGCAGTACTTC. As protein: CASKRGSQRTSGTYEQYF. The J gene is TRBJ2-7, the V gene TRBV2; 12 bases agree with TRBD2. The CDR3 contains 18 residues. Germline lookup yields CDR1 SNHLY and CDR2 FYNNEI. V trimming: 7 bases; J trimming: 2 bases; junction bases outside the gene matches: 15.

In the case of this clone: This specimen includes other DNA sequences encoding the same CDR3. The gene calls are TRBV5-1 and TRBJ1-1; 8 nucleotides align to TRBD1. Germline V lookup: CDR1 SGHRS, CDR2 YFSETQ. Unmatched junction bases numbered 6, after V lost 3 bases and J lost 5 bases. The CDR3 is made up of 14 amino acids. The chain's CDR3 is CASSSGQGGTEAFF. CDR3 DNA sequence: TGCGCCAGCAGCTCTGGACAGGGTGGAACTGAAGCTTTCTTT.

This chain connects TRBV6-5 to TRBJ2-3; 7 positions agree with TRBD2. J was trimmed by 0 bases and V by 8 bases; bases with no gene match: 5. The CDR3 has 14 residues. Per the germline V gene, CDR1 is MNHEY and CDR2 is SVGAGI. The DNA of the CDR3 is TGTGCCAGCCTACCGGGGGGAAGCACAGATACGCAGTATTTT. As protein: CASLPGGSTDTQYF.

This clone was detected a few times. The chain carries TRBV7-9 and TRBJ1-2; D unresolved. The CDR3 loop spans 15 amino acids. The V gene's germline CDR1 is SEHNR and CDR2 FQNEAQ (reference sequence). Trimming removed 1 base from V and 4 bases from J, with 13 bases in between. The CDR3 reads CASSLDGAGSYGYTF. The CDR3 DNA is TGTGCCAGCAGCTTAGATGGTGCGGGGAGCTATGGCTACACCTTC.

V usage is TRBV20-1 and J usage is TRBJ2-1, with no clear D. The CDR3 contains 11 residues. V was cut by 6 bases and J by 7 bases, with 10 bases left in between. Germline V gives CDR1 DFQATT, CDR2 SNEGSKA (reference sequence). In DNA, the CDR3 is TGCAGTGCCCATGCGGCGAATGAGCAGTTCTTC. Translated: CSAHAANEQFF.

The table lists this clone with a few counts. This chain connects TRBV28 to TRBJ1-2; D ambiguous. V was trimmed by 3 bases and J by 3 bases, leaving 8 bases between them. The CDR3 extends over 13 amino acids. The V gene's germline CDR1 is MDHEN and CDR2 SYDVKM. The CDR3 region is CASSFGFDYGYTF. In nucleotides, the CDR3 is TGTGCCAGCAGTTTCGGGTTCGACTATGGCTACACCTTC.

The chain is built from TRBV5-1 and TRBJ2-7, with 7 bases that match TRBD1. Per germline, CDR1 SGHRS and CDR2 YFSETQ. The CDR3 contains 14 residues. V lost 3 bases, J lost 2 bases, and 5 bases stayed unmatched. The CDR3 coding sequence is TGCGCCAGCAGCTCGACAGGGCGGGCCTACGAGCAGTACTTC. Residues: CASSSTGRAYEQYF.

This chain links TRBV14 with TRBJ1-5; unclear D gene. CDR1 SGHDN and CDR2 FVKESK come from the germline V gene. V lost 5 bases to trimming and J lost 6 bases, with 17 bases between them. This CDR3 has 15 amino acids. CDR3 DNA sequence: TGTGCCAGCAGCTCGAGTGAGGAAATAAGTCAGCCCCAGCATTTT. It codes for CASSSSEEISQPQHF.

This clone has just a few counts. V and J are TRBV9 and TRBJ2-5; 15 positions match TRBD2. After removal of 3 bases from V and 1 base from J, the junction contained 7 bases not matched to a gene. This CDR3 is built from 18 residues. Per germline, CDR1 SGDLS and CDR2 YYNGEE. The CDR3 DNA reads as TGTGCCAGCAGCGCTGGACTAGCGGGAGGGGTGGCCCAAGAGACCCAGTACTTC. This translates into CASSAGLAGGVAQETQYF.

The V and J genes are TRBV6-1 and TRBJ2-7, with 9 bases that match TRBD2. Per the germline V gene, CDR1 is MNHNS and CDR2 is SASEGT. The CDR3 has 17 residues. Trimming removed 4 bases from V and 0 bases from J; junction bases left unmatched: 10. The CDR3 protein is CASSGPLAGVISYEQYF. DNA of the CDR3: TGTGCCAGCAGTGGGCCGTTAGCGGGGGTGATCTCCTACGAGCAGTACTTC.

This rearrangement joins TRBV28 to TRBJ1-2, with D uncertain. The V end lost 4 bases, the J end lost 4 bases, and 13 bases lay between the germline ends. The CDR3 runs to 14 residues. Germline assignment: CDR1 MDHEN and CDR2 SYDVKM. CDR3 bases: TGTGCCAGCAGTTCGCCCGGGGTGGGCTATGGCTACACCTTC. It codes for CASSSPGVGYGYTF.

The V call is TRBV4-2, the J call TRBJ2-3; D might be TRBD2 (5 bases). This CDR3 is 16 amino acids long. In germline, CDR1 is LGHNA, CDR2 YNFKEQ. V lost 0 bases to trimming and J lost 4 bases, with 14 bases between them. The CDR3 DNA follows: TGTGCCAGCAGCCAAGATGGAACTAGTCTTCCAGATACGCAGTATTTT. Translated: CASSQDGTSLPDTQYF.

The chain combines TRBV5-4 with TRBJ2-1; D is ambiguous. CDR3 length equals 16 residues. Looked up from germline, CDR1 is SGHNT and CDR2 is YYREEE (reference sequence). V was shortened by 1 base and J by 0 bases, with 11 bases between the two germline ends. The CDR3 sequence: CASSLFRRSSYNEQFF. The CDR3 DNA follows: TGTGCCAGCAGCTTGTTCCGGCGGAGCTCCTACAATGAGCAGTTCTTC.

The chain has TRBV7-8 and TRBJ2-1; no firm D call. This CDR3 is 17 amino acids long. The germline CDR1 and CDR2 sequences are SGHVS and FQNEAQ. The V gene lost 5 bases and the J gene lost 7 bases, with 24 bases spanning the gap. DNA of the CDR3: TGTGCCAGCAGCCCTCCACCTCCCTACGCCGCTCTAAATGAGCAGTTCTTC. Protein: CASSPPPPYAALNEQFF.

The rearrangement uses TRBV10-3 and TRBJ2-1, with D hard to call. The CDR3 has 14 amino acids. The germline V and J ends were trimmed by 3 bases and 10 bases, with 16 bases remaining between them. The V gene's germline CDR1 is ENHRY and CDR2 SYGVKD. The CDR3 reads CAISDNARVGEQFF. The CDR3 DNA is TGTGCCATCAGTGATAATGCACGGGTAGGCGAGCAGTTCTTC.

V and J are TRBV19 and TRBJ1-5; possibly TRBD1 for D (6 bases). Germline CDR1 LNHDA, CDR2 SQIVND (reference sequence). This CDR3 comprises 13 residues. The V gene lost 8 bases and the J gene lost 7 bases, with 15 bases spanning the gap. The CDR3 DNA reads TGTGCCAGTGGGACATCTGCGAGGCAGCCCCAGCATTTT. Amino acids: CASGTSARQPQHF.

V and J are TRBV28 and TRBJ1-1; D not certain. The CDR3 length is 16 residues. From germline, CDR1 is MDHEN and CDR2 SYDVKM. Trimming removed 2 bases from V and 0 bases from J, with 13 bases in between. This chain's CDR3 is CASSLRIPPVNTEAFF. In nucleotides, the CDR3 is TGTGCCAGCAGTTTACGAATCCCGCCAGTGAACACTGAAGCTTTCTTT.

The chain uses TRBV28 and TRBJ2-7; 8 bases map to TRBD2. Germline V gives CDR1 MDHEN, CDR2 SYDVKM. The length of the CDR3 is 13 residues. The junction had 7 bases not matched to a gene; V was cut back by 8 bases and J by 4 bases. CDR3 residues: CASLPGGAYEQYF. The CDR3 DNA is TGTGCCAGCCTTCCCGGGGGGGCTTACGAGCAGTACTTC.

As DNA, the CDR3 is TGTGCCAGCAGTTTGGACAGGGGTTATGAGCAGTTCTTC. Its protein is CASSLDRGYEQFF. This chain joins TRBV28 and TRBJ2-1; 9 bases match TRBD1. The CDR3 is made up of 13 amino acids. The ends lost 3 bases at V and 8 bases at J; junction bases unmatched: 2. Germline assignment: CDR1 MDHEN and CDR2 SYDVKM.

This clone was counted a single time. The rearrangement uses TRBV7-9 and TRBJ2-5; 9 positions agree with TRBD2. There are 16 residues in the CDR3. V was pared by 3 bases and J by 5 bases, with 10 bases of the junction left unmatched. Germline V gene data show CDR1 as SEHNR and CDR2 as FQNEAQ (reference sequence). The CDR3 spells CASSFGSGRVVETQYF. Written as DNA, the CDR3 is TGTGCCAGCAGCTTTGGTAGCGGGAGAGTTGTGGAGACCCAGTACTTC.

V gene TRBV27 combines with J gene TRBJ2-3; D gene uncertain. The germline V gene has CDR1 MNHEY and CDR2 SMNVEV (reference sequence). The CDR3 has 14 residues. V dropped 4 bases and J dropped 2 bases, with 10 bases sitting between them. The CDR3 here is CASSSVDSTDTQYF. The CDR3 nucleotides read TGTGCCAGCAGTTCGGTCGACTCCACAGATACGCAGTATTTT.

This chain uses TRBV28 with TRBJ1-2, with TRBD1 identical over 7 bases. Per the germline V gene, CDR1 is MDHEN and CDR2 is SYDVKM. CDR3 length: 14 residues. With 9 bases clipped from V and 4 bases from J, the junction kept 11 bases outside the gene matches. The CDR3 region is CASWGEGGIYGYTF. CDR3 DNA: TGTGCCAGTTGGGGGGAAGGGGGCATCTATGGCTACACCTTC.

The chain has TRBV4-1 and TRBJ2-1; 7 bases are a match to TRBD1. Germline-derived CDR1 and CDR2 are MGHRA and YSYEKL. The CDR3 is 14 amino acids. The trim removed 1 base at V and 9 bases at J, leaving 6 bases unmatched. CDR3 amino acids: CASSQGQGVGEQFF. The CDR3 DNA reads as TGCGCCAGCAGCCAAGGCCAGGGGGTAGGTGAGCAGTTCTTC.

The chain joins TRBV28 to TRBJ1-5; 8 positions agree with TRBD1. Per the germline V gene, CDR1 is MDHEN and CDR2 is SYDVKM. The CDR3 spans 15 residues. V shed 6 bases, J shed 2 bases, and the junction held 6 bases outside the gene matches. The CDR3 nucleotides are TGTGCCAGCAGATCAACGACAGGGGGCAATCAGCCCCAGCATTTT. Residues: CASRSTTGGNQPQHF.

The V and J genes are TRBV6-1 and TRBJ1-6; D is undetermined. Germline V lookup: CDR1 MNHNS, CDR2 SASEGT. The CDR3 has 15 residues. The V and J ends lost 4 bases and 10 bases respectively, with 17 bases between them. The chain's CDR3 is CASSARRGLESPLHF. The CDR3, as DNA: TGTGCCAGCAGTGCCCGGCGGGGTCTTGAGTCACCCCTCCACTTT.

The chain carries TRBV5-1 and TRBJ2-5, with 10 positions matching TRBD2. CDR1 is SGHRS and CDR2 is YFSETQ in the germline V gene. CDR3 size: 16 residues. V shed 2 bases and J 3 bases; nucleotides not matched to a gene: 7. The CDR3 spells CASSLDSGGPEETQYF. Written as DNA, the CDR3 is TGCGCCAGCAGCTTAGATAGCGGGGGGCCGGAAGAGACCCAGTACTTC.